Below are 25 T cell receptor beta chains sequenced from a single sample in a study of T cells expressing NK-cell markers. TCRdb reprocessed the 5' RACE reads; each CDR3 protein has one entry and no DNA is given. This sample's clone table lists about 550,000 distinct CDR3 sequences. Sequenced input: blood T cells: a sorted CD56 or NKG2C T cell subset, CD4+ or CD8+ T cells, or bulk PBMC T cells (not recorded which). The receptor source for this set is a man aged 18 to 30 in good health.

This chain joins TRBV4-2 and TRBJ2-1. The CDR3 runs to 13 residues. Germline V CDR1 and CDR2: LGHNA, YNFKEQ. This CDR3 is CASSSSARNEQFF.

The chain recombines TRBV14 with TRBJ2-1. The CDR3 has 16 residues. Germline-derived CDR1 and CDR2 are SGHDN and FVKESK. CDR3 amino acids: CASSRLPGSSYNEQFF.

The chain has TRBV29-1 and TRBJ2-1; as DNA is missing, the TRBD1 call by TCRdb cannot be tested. The length of the CDR3 is 13 residues. Per germline, CDR1 SQVTM and CDR2 ANQGSEA. This CDR3 reads CSVEGQNYNEQFF.

The chain combines TRBV28 with TRBJ2-1; the TRBD1 assignment by TCRdb is unverifiable without DNA. Germline-derived CDR1 and CDR2 are MDHEN and SYDVKM. CDR3 length: 14 residues. The chain's CDR3 is CASSPPSVWSEQFF. The full variable domain, its missing parts supplied by reference TRBV28 and TRBJ2-1, is DVKVTQSSRYLVKRTGEKVFLECVQDMDHENMFWYRQDPGLGLRLIYFSYDVKMKEKGDIPEGYSVSREKKERFSLILESASTNQTSMYLCASSPPSVWSEQFFGPGTRLTVL.

The chain uses TRBV19 and TRBJ1-1; TCRdb's D gene call, TRBD1, goes unchecked for lack of DNA. This CDR3 region has 13 residues. The germline gives CDR1 LNHDA, CDR2 SQIVND (reference sequence). CDR3 protein: CASSIEQGSGAFF.

This sequence joins TRBV9 and TRBJ2-1; TCRdb designates TRBD2, a call that cannot be tested without DNA. CDR3 size: 13 residues. CDR1 and CDR2 (germline): SGDLS, YYNGEE. The CDR3 here is CASSFLDEGVQFF.

This rearrangement joins TRBV19 to TRBJ1-1. CDR3 length: 12 amino acids. Germline CDR1 reads LNHDA; CDR2 reads SQIVND (reference sequence). Here the CDR3 reads CAREIGNTEAFF.

The rearrangement uses TRBV9 and TRBJ2-3. The CDR3 is 13 amino acids. Germline V gene sequence: CDR1 SGDLS, CDR2 YYNGEE. CDR3 residues: CASSESWVDTQYF.

The chain joins TRBV29-1 to TRBJ2-7. CDR1 SQVTM and CDR2 ANQGSEA come from the germline V gene. The CDR3 contains 15 residues. CDR3 amino acids: CSVEGAGRPPYEQYF.

The chain recombines TRBV20-1 with TRBJ2-7; the D gene TCRdb calls, TRBD1, cannot be checked with no DNA. CDR3 size: 12 residues. Germline V gives CDR1 DFQATT, CDR2 SNEGSKA (reference sequence). CDR3 sequence: CSVWRGNYEQYF.

The V call is TRBV4-1, the J call TRBJ2-5; TCRdb reports TRBD1, a call that lacks DNA to check it against. CDR3 size: 16 residues. Germline V gene data show CDR1 as MGHRA and CDR2 as YSYEKL. The CDR3 loop reads CASSHTPGRLQETQYF.

The rearrangement joins TRBV10-3 to TRBJ1-4; TCRdb's D call of TRBD1 is untestable without DNA. Germline V gene data show CDR1 as ENHRY and CDR2 as SYGVKD. This CDR3 contains 14 residues. This chain's CDR3 is CATGLQPTNEKLFF.

The V gene is TRBV6-6, the J gene TRBJ2-1; TCRdb outputs TRBD2, but without DNA this stays unchecked. The CDR3 is 13 amino acids. The V gene's germline CDR1 is MNHNY and CDR2 SVGAGI (reference sequence). The CDR3 spells CASRTGTSGGQFF.

This chain links TRBV28 with TRBJ2-7; without DNA, the TCRdb call of TRBD1 cannot be checked. Germline V gene data show CDR1 as MDHEN and CDR2 as SYDVKM. The CDR3 is 14 residues long. Here the CDR3 reads CASSLPGAGYEQYF. The complete variable domain, with remaining parts taken from reference TRBV28 and TRBJ2-7, reads DVKVTQSSRYLVKRTGEKVFLECVQDMDHENMFWYRQDPGLGLRLIYFSYDVKMKEKGDIPEGYSVSREKKERFSLILESASTNQTSMYLCASSLPGAGYEQYFGPGTRLTVT.

The CDR3: CASSSIQGPGANVLTF. The V and J genes are TRBV5-1 and TRBJ2-6; the TRBD1 assignment by TCRdb is unverifiable without DNA. The CDR3 is 16 amino acids. Germline-derived CDR1 and CDR2 are SGHRS and YFSETQ.

The chain recombines TRBV9 with TRBJ2-3; TCRdb's D call, TRBD1, is unchecked because there is no DNA. CDR1 is SGDLS, CDR2 YYNGEE, per germline. CDR3 length equals 15 residues. The CDR3 protein is CASSPIGTSVDTQYF.

The V gene is TRBV12-3 or TRBV12-4, the J gene TRBJ2-3; there is no DNA to check the TCRdb D call of TRBD2. There are 14 residues in the CDR3. CDR3 sequence reads: CASSSNSVADTQYF.

J is TRBJ2-3 and V is TRBV20-1; checking the TCRdb D call of TRBD2 is not possible without DNA. There are 18 residues in the CDR3. Germline CDR1 DFQATT, CDR2 SNEGSKA (reference sequence). This CDR3 reads CSAGTSGSPFYPTDTQYF.

The rearrangement uses TRBV7-9 and TRBJ2-7. Germline-derived CDR1 and CDR2 are SEHNR and FQNEAQ (reference sequence). CDR3 size: 13 residues. The CDR3 reads CASSLVSRHEQYF.

The V and J genes are TRBV20-1 and TRBJ2-1; no DNA is available, so the TRBD2 call from TCRdb remains unchecked. The CDR3 contains 14 residues. The V gene's germline CDR1 is DFQATT and CDR2 SNEGSKA (reference sequence). The CDR3 region is CSASPAATYNEQFF.

The rearrangement links TRBV15 to TRBJ2-3. The CDR3 has 13 amino acids. Germline V gives CDR1 LNHNV, CDR2 YYDKDF (reference sequence). CDR3 sequence: CATRLASTDTQYF.

The chain has TRBV12-3 or TRBV12-4 and TRBJ2-5; the TCRdb D gene call, TRBD1, has no DNA to confirm it. The CDR3 sequence is 14 residues long. The CDR3 region is CASSQSGVGETQYF.

CDR3 amino acids: CASSTGQADTQYF. This chain links TRBV12-3 or TRBV12-4 with TRBJ2-3; TCRdb indicates TRBD1, and absent DNA this call remains unverified. The CDR3 runs to 13 residues.

This chain's CDR3 is CASSEMRETEAFF. The V and J genes are TRBV25-1 and TRBJ1-1. This CDR3 spans 13 amino acids. Germline assignment: CDR1 MGHDK and CDR2 SYGVNS.

The chain has TRBV9 and TRBJ2-2. Germline CDR1 reads SGDLS; CDR2 reads YYNGEE. The CDR3 has 14 amino acids. CDR3 amino acids: CASSAGHRDGELFF. The variable domain in full, with the rest retrieved from reference TRBV9 and TRBJ2-2, is DSGVTQTPKHLITATGQRVTLRCSPRSGDLSVYWYQQSLDQGLQFLIQYYNGEERAKGNILERFSAQQFPDLHSELNLSSLELGDSALYFCASSAGHRDGELFFGEGSRLTVL.